This TCR beta chain was sequenced during a study of cytomegalovirus exposure and HLA in healthy donors. Study-level points and caveats: Near-uniform donor sequencing depth was presumed by presence/absence analyses.

The ends lost 5 bases at V and 5 bases at J; junction bases unmatched: 2. This CDR3 contains 13 residues. CDR1 and CDR2 from the germline V gene are MGHDK and SYGVNS. Vbeta (60) and Jbeta (13) primers were used in the PCR. TCRdb's table, derived via immunoSEQ multiplex PCR, lists solely in-frame clones and lacks some. The listing records 85,000 to 90,000 clones. Details on this clone: As yet, its antigen is unknown.

The sequencing input was PBMCs. The receptor comes from a man in his fifties or sixties in good health and CMV-seropositive. The J gene is TRBJ1-3, the V gene TRBV25-1, with 8 bases aligning to TRBD1. The CDR3 region is CASSRTGRNTIYF. The CDR3, as DNA: TGTGCCAGCAGTAGGACAGGGCGAAACACCATATATTTT. Using reference TRBV25-1 and TRBJ1-3 for the parts outside the CDR3, the full variable domain is EADIYQTPRYLVIGTGKKITLECSQTMGHDKMYWYQQDPGMELHLIHYSYGVNSTEKGDLSSESTVSRIRTEHFPLTLESARPSHTSQYLCASSRTGRNTIYFGEGSWLTVV.